The 24 T cell receptor beta chains given below trace back to one sample, sequenced in a study of identifying expanded T cells in peripheral blood. Here immunoSEQ multiplex PCR was the method, and the copy in TCRdb shows in-frame clones only, minus some. The top ten clones hold around 8.4% of a sample with approximately 140,000 clones, 80% to 90% of them seen once. The sequenced sample was blood. The receptors were sampled from a person aged 18 to 70 in good health.

The chain links TRBV7-9 to TRBJ2-5; 10 bases fit TRBD1. CDR1 and CDR2 (germline): SEHNR, FQNEAQ (reference sequence). J was trimmed by 6 bases and V by 3 bases; bases with no gene match: 7. The CDR3 consists of 15 residues. CDR3 in amino acids: CASSFGTGEAKTQYF. CDR3 DNA: TGTGCCAGCAGCTTCGGGACAGGGGAAGCGAAGACCCAGTACTTC.

This chain uses TRBV4-1 with TRBJ1-1, with D maybe TRBD1 (5 bases). Germline CDR1 MGHRA, CDR2 YSYEKL. The CDR3 length is 13 residues. With 0 bases removed from V and 6 bases from J, the gap between germline ends came to 8 bases. The CDR3 spells CASSQDGRAEAFF. Written as DNA, the CDR3 is TGCGCCAGCAGCCAAGATGGCAGGGCTGAAGCTTTCTTT.

The chain has TRBV4-2 and TRBJ2-7, with a weak D call TRBD2 (6 bases). The V end was cut by 1 base, the J end by 0 bases, with 13 bases between. CDR1 is LGHNA, CDR2 YNFKEQ, per germline. The CDR3 covers 16 residues. For the CDR3, the DNA is TGTGCCAGCAGCCAAGTCCCCGGAGGGAGCTCCTACGAGCAGTACTTC. Amino acid sequence: CASSQVPGGSSYEQYF.

The rearrangement links TRBV7-2 to TRBJ2-7; 9 bases match TRBD2. The junction had 7 bases not matched to a gene; V was cut back by 4 bases and J by 0 bases. The germline V gene has CDR1 SGHTA and CDR2 FQGNSA. This CDR3 spans 16 amino acids. The CDR3 DNA reads TGTGCCAGCAGCTCGATTAGCGGGGGAAGCTCCTACGAGCAGTACTTC. Translated: CASSSISGGSSYEQYF.

The rearrangement joins TRBV4-1 to TRBJ1-3; TRBD1 might be the D (5 bases). This CDR3 has 17 residues. V shed 1 base and J shed 0 bases, with 13 bases lying between them. The germline gives CDR1 MGHRA, CDR2 YSYEKL. DNA of the CDR3: TGCGCCAGCAGCCAAGTAGGGGCCGGGTTCTCTGGAAACACCATATATTTT. As protein: CASSQVGAGFSGNTIYF.

The V call is TRBV19, the J call TRBJ1-3; 7 bases align to TRBD1. This CDR3 has 17 residues. Germline V gives CDR1 LNHDA, CDR2 SQIVND (reference sequence). V was pared by 4 bases and J by 4 bases, with 13 bases of the junction left unmatched. The CDR3 DNA reads as TGTGCCAGTAGTACACAAAAAACAGGGGTTGCCGGAAACACCATATATTTT. This sequence encodes CASSTQKTGVAGNTIYF.

In nucleotides, the CDR3 is TGTGCCAGCAGCGTAGGCGGGACTAGCGTCACCTACGAGCAGTACTTC. Protein: CASSVGGTSVTYEQYF. The rearrangement links TRBV9 to TRBJ2-7, with 10 bases matching TRBD2. This CDR3 has 16 amino acids. The germline gives CDR1 SGDLS, CDR2 YYNGEE. V was clipped by 0 bases and J by 2 bases; unmatched bases: 5.

The chain carries TRBV6-5 and TRBJ1-1; D is unresolved. The V end lost 4 bases, the J end lost 1 base, and 7 bases lay between the germline ends. The CDR3 loop spans 13 amino acids. Germline-derived CDR1 and CDR2 are MNHEY and SVGAGI. CDR3 in DNA: TGTGCCAGCAGTTTAGCGACGAACACTGAAGCTTTCTTT. Its translation is CASSLATNTEAFF.

J is TRBJ2-1 and V is TRBV19; the D gene could be TRBD1 or TRBD2 (7 bases each). The CDR3 runs 15 residues. Per the germline V gene, CDR1 is LNHDA and CDR2 is SQIVND (reference sequence). The ends were cut back, 3 bases at V and 6 bases at J, with 15 bases in the middle. The CDR3 DNA is TGTGCCAGTAGTATGAGACAGGGAGGGCTCAATGAGCAGTTCTTC. This codes for CASSMRQGGLNEQFF. Supplemented by reference TRBV19 and TRBJ2-1, the full variable domain reads DGGITQSPKYLFRKEGQNVTLSCEQNLNHDAMYWYRQDPGQGLRLIYYSQIVNDFQKGDIAEGYSVSREKKESFPLTVTSAQKNPTAFYLCASSMRQGGLNEQFFGPGTRLTVL.

This clone was detected only once. The J gene is TRBJ2-3, the V gene TRBV18; 10 bases line up with TRBD2. V trimming: 0 bases; J trimming: 0 bases; junction bases outside the gene matches: 3. The length of the CDR3 is 17 residues. Germline V gene lookup returns CDR1 KGHSH and CDR2 LQKENI. The DNA for the CDR3 is TGTGCCAGCTCACCACCTGGACTAGCGGCTAGCACAGATACGCAGTATTTT. Translating it yields CASSPPGLAASTDTQYF. The whole variable domain, remainder taken from reference TRBV18 and TRBJ2-3, is NAGVMQNPRHLVRRRGQEARLRCSPMKGHSHVYWYRQLPEEGLKFMVYLQKENIIDESGMPKERFSAEFPKEGPSILRIQQVVRGDSAAYFCASSPPGLAASTDTQYFGPGTRLTVL.

There are a few counts of this clone. V and J are TRBV19 and TRBJ1-1, with no clear D. This CDR3 contains 15 residues. V was trimmed by 5 bases and J by 0 bases, leaving 13 bases between them. The germline gives CDR1 LNHDA, CDR2 SQIVND (reference sequence). The CDR3 protein is CASSAGRYLNTEAFF. The CDR3 DNA reads as TGTGCCAGTAGTGCCGGGAGGTACCTGAACACTGAAGCTTTCTTT.

The V call is TRBV10-3, the J call TRBJ2-6; 9 bases map to TRBD1. The germline V gene encodes CDR1 ENHRY and CDR2 SYGVKD. The CDR3 has 17 residues. V lost 7 bases, J lost 3 bases, and 10 bases stayed unmatched. The CDR3 sequence is CAINRGDRVGGANVLTF. DNA for the CDR3: TGTGCCATCAATAGAGGGGACAGGGTTGGTGGGGCCAACGTCCTGACTTTC.

This chain uses TRBV5-1 with TRBJ2-3, with D hard to call. Germline-derived CDR1 and CDR2 are SGHRS and YFSETQ. The CDR3 extends over 13 amino acids. V was pared by 5 bases and J by 1 base, with 8 bases between. CDR3 DNA: TGCGCCAGCAGTTATCTCGGCACAGATACGCAGTATTTT. It codes for CASSYLGTDTQYF.

This sequence joins TRBV9 and TRBJ1-1; the D is unclear. The CDR3 contains 15 residues. Trimming removed 0 bases from V and 1 base from J, with 10 bases in between. Germline CDR1 is SGDLS and CDR2 is YYNGEE. The CDR3 region has the DNA TGTGCCAGCAGCGTAGGAGGTACGTCGAACACTGAAGCTTTCTTT. Translating it yields CASSVGGTSNTEAFF. Supplemented by reference TRBV9 and TRBJ1-1, the full variable domain reads DSGVTQTPKHLITATGQRVTLRCSPRSGDLSVYWYQQSLDQGLQFLIQYYNGEERAKGNILERFSAQQFPDLHSELNLSSLELGDSALYFCASSVGGTSNTEAFFGQGTRLTVV.

The gene calls are TRBV7-3 and TRBJ2-1; D gene ambiguous. Germline V gives CDR1 SGHTA, CDR2 FQGTGA. The CDR3 spans 13 residues. Between the trimmed V and J ends, which lost 0 bases and 5 bases, there was a span of 5 bases. The CDR3 protein is CASSLTTHNEQFF. The CDR3 DNA reads as TGTGCCAGCAGCTTAACTACCCACAATGAGCAGTTCTTC.

The V call is TRBV5-1, the J call TRBJ2-7, with D possibly matching TRBD2 (7 bases). V was shortened by 4 bases and J by 0 bases, with 14 bases between the two germline ends. CDR3 length: 15 residues. The V gene's germline CDR1 is SGHRS and CDR2 YFSETQ. In nucleotides, the CDR3 is TGCGCCAGCAGCCGGGGGGACACGAGCTCCTACGAGCAGTACTTC. Encoded protein: CASSRGDTSSYEQYF.

The V call is TRBV4-2, the J call TRBJ2-1; TRBD2 might be the D (5 bases). Germline V gives CDR1 LGHNA, CDR2 YNFKEQ. This CDR3 is 16 amino acids long. Trimming cost V 0 bases and J 6 bases, with 15 bases left between them. CDR3 sequence: CASSQELTGGLNEQFF. The CDR3, as DNA: TGTGCCAGCAGCCAAGAGTTAACGGGTGGACTCAATGAGCAGTTCTTC.

The chain uses TRBV7-9 and TRBJ1-5; 7 bases are a match to TRBD1. Germline V gene data show CDR1 as SEHNR and CDR2 as FQNEAQ (reference sequence). The CDR3 has 14 amino acids. With V trimmed by 5 bases and J by 1 base, 2 bases remained unmatched. For the CDR3, the DNA is TGTGCCAGCAGCCCAGGGGGGAGCAATCAGCCCCAGCATTTT. Its translation: CASSPGGSNQPQHF.

The chain couples TRBV19 to TRBJ2-6; unclear D gene. V dropped 6 bases and J dropped 0 bases, with 15 bases sitting between them. CDR1 and CDR2 (germline): LNHDA, SQIVND (reference sequence). This CDR3 is built from 17 residues. Here the CDR3 reads CASRGWVLDSGANVLTF. The CDR3 nucleotides are TGTGCCAGTAGGGGTTGGGTTCTCGACTCTGGGGCCAACGTCCTGACTTTC.

V and J are TRBV7-9 and TRBJ2-7; 8 positions agree with TRBD1. V shed 5 bases and J 5 bases; nucleotides not matched to a gene: 8. CDR1 SEHNR and CDR2 FQNEAQ come from the germline V gene (reference sequence). The CDR3 sequence is 14 residues long. CDR3: CASSRGQDVDEQYF. The CDR3 DNA sequence: TGTGCCAGCAGCCGGGGACAGGATGTGGACGAGCAGTACTTC.

V gene TRBV5-4 combines with J gene TRBJ2-7; 7 bases map to TRBD2. J was trimmed by 4 bases and V by 2 bases; bases with no gene match: 6. The CDR3 sequence is 14 residues long. Germline CDR1 reads SGHNT; CDR2 reads YYREEE (reference sequence). The CDR3 sequence: CASSLSGLVYEQYF. Here the CDR3 DNA reads TGTGCCAGCAGCTTATCAGGACTAGTATACGAGCAGTACTTC.

The V call is TRBV2, the J call TRBJ1-5, with TRBD1 as a possible D gene (5 bases). Germline V CDR1 and CDR2: SNHLY, FYNNEI. Deletions cut 7 bases from V and 5 bases from J, with 15 bases between. The CDR3 runs to 14 residues. The CDR3: CASNWRGRDQPQHF. Written as DNA, the CDR3 is TGTGCCAGCAACTGGCGGGGGAGAGATCAGCCCCAGCATTTT.

This sequence joins TRBV29-1 and TRBJ2-1, with D maybe TRBD1 (6 bases). The CDR3 has 13 amino acids. The germline CDR1 and CDR2 sequences are SQVTM and ANQGSEA. Trimming pared 7 bases from V and 10 bases from J, leaving 20 bases between. CDR3: CSARPDSIEEQFF. CDR3 coding DNA: TGCAGCGCGCGCCCGGACAGTATAGAAGAGCAGTTCTTC.

The CDR3 nucleotides read TGTGCCAGCGGGGGAGGGACTAGCAACACCGGGGAGCTGTTTTTT. Translated: CASGGGTSNTGELFF. The chain is built from TRBV9 and TRBJ2-2, with 9 bases that match TRBD2. This CDR3 has 15 amino acids. CDR1 and CDR2 from the germline V gene are SGDLS and YYNGEE. With 7 bases clipped from V and 2 bases from J, the junction kept 6 bases outside the gene matches.